The 4 T cell receptor beta chains below come from one sample, sequenced in a study of human CD8 memory T cell subsets. Construction of TCR beta libraries was accomplished by means of UMI-labeled 5' RACE. TCRdb re-called the 5' RACE reads; every CDR3 protein appears as one record, without DNA. Its listing shows about 9,200 distinct CDR3 sequences. The specimen sequenced was CD8+ stem-like memory T cells (TSCM and TCM) sorted from PBMCs. Documented subset: stem-like memory CD8 T cells (TSTEM), CCR7+ PD-1- TIGIT-. These receptors were collected from a human donor in good health.

The chain is built from TRBV4-1 and TRBJ1-1. The CDR3 contains 13 residues. Per the germline V gene, CDR1 is MGHRA and CDR2 is YSYEKL. The CDR3 loop reads CASSQATNTEAFF.

The chain couples TRBV28 to TRBJ2-5; with no DNA, the TCRdb D assignment of TRBD2 cannot be verified. This CDR3 spans 16 amino acids. Germline values: CDR1 MDHEN, CDR2 SYDVKM. The CDR3 region is CASSLPAGTAQETQYF.

The rearrangement joins TRBV19 to TRBJ1-4; TCRdb's D call, TRBD1, is unchecked because there is no DNA. Germline-derived CDR1 and CDR2 are LNHDA and SQIVND (reference sequence). CDR3 length: 11 residues. The CDR3 reads CASPGDWQLFF.

V and J are TRBV7-9 and TRBJ2-1; as DNA is missing, the TRBD2 call by TCRdb cannot be tested. Germline V lookup: CDR1 SEHNR, CDR2 FQNEAQ (reference sequence). This CDR3 comprises 16 residues. Here the CDR3 reads CASSLPPGLVTLEQFF. The whole variable domain, remainder taken from reference TRBV7-9 and TRBJ2-1, is DTGVSQNPRHKITKRGQNVTFRCDPISEHNRLYWYRQTLGQGPEFLTYFQNEAQLEKSRLLSDRFSAERPKGSFSTLEIQRTEQGDSAMYLCASSLPPGLVTLEQFFGPGTRLTVL.